This T cell receptor (beta chain) comes out of a study of CD8 T cells in Susac syndrome. Sequencing targeted TCR beta in T cells from blood (CD8+ and CD4+). FACS was used to enrich TEMRA cells, whereas the CD8+ and CD4+ T cells were obtained by negative isolation. When the RNA was reverse transcribed, random hexamers were used with an input of roughly 0.45 to 1 ug. Multiplex immunoSEQ PCR targeted 54 Vbeta and 13 Jbeta TCR beta segments. Using its own MiXCR run on the immunoSEQ multiplex PCR reads, TCRdb lists one record per CDR3 protein. The sample contains about 90,000 distinct CDR3 sequences, approximately 92% of which appear only once. Sequenced input: CD8+ T cells from PBMCs. The clonotype was recovered from a human donor in good health.

In DNA form, the CDR3 reads TGCGCCAGCAGCCAAGGTCCTAGCGGGGGGACCTCCTACGAGCAGTACTTC. This sequence encodes CASSQGPSGGTSYEQYF. V gene TRBV4-1 combines with J gene TRBJ2-7, with 11 bases fitting TRBD2. V lost 1 base and J lost 0; bases outside the gene matches: 5. CDR3 length: 17 residues. CDR1 is MGHRA, CDR2 YSYEKL, per germline.